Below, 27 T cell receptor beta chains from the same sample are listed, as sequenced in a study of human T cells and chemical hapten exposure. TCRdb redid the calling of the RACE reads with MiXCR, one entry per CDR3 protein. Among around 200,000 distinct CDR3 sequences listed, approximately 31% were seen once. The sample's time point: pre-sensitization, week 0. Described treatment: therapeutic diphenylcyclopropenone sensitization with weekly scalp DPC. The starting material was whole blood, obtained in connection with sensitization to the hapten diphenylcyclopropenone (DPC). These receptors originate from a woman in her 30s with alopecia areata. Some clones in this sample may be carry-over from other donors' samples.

CDR3 coding DNA: TGTGCCAGCGGCTACGGGGGGCCCCCCCAAGAGACCCAGTACTTC. This translates into CASGYGGPPQETQYF. The chain combines TRBV7-2 with TRBJ2-5, with D tentatively TRBD2 (7 bases). Germline-derived CDR1 and CDR2 are SGHTA and FQGNSA. V lost 8 bases and J 1 base, leaving 17 bases between the germline ends. This CDR3 has 15 amino acids.

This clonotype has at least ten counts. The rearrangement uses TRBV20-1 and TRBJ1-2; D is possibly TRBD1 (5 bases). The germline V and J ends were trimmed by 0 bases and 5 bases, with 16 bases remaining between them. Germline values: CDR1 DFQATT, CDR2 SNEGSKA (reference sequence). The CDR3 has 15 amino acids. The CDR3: CSARDQGSRGYGYTF. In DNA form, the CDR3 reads TGCAGTGCTAGAGATCAGGGCAGCAGAGGGTATGGCTACACCTTC.

The CDR3 nucleotides are TGTGCCAGCAGTTTATCCGAGAACACTGAAGCTTTCTTT. Translated: CASSLSENTEAFF. This sequence joins TRBV28 and TRBJ1-1; D uncertain. Looked up from germline, CDR1 is MDHEN and CDR2 is SYDVKM. This CDR3 has 13 residues. Deletions cut 1 base from V and 1 base from J, with 4 bases between.

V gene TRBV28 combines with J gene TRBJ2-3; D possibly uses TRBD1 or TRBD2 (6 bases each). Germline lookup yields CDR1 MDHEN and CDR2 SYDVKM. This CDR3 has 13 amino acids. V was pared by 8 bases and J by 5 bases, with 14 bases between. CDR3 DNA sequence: TGTGCCAGCGGTAGAGGGGGGAGAGATACGCAGTATTTT. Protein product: CASGRGGRDTQYF.

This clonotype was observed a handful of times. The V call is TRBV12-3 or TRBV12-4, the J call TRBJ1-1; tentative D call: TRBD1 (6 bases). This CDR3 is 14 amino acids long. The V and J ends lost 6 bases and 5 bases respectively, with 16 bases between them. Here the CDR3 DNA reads TGTGCCAGCAGCTACGCGGGGGGCCGTACTGAAGCTTTCTTT. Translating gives CASSYAGGRTEAFF.

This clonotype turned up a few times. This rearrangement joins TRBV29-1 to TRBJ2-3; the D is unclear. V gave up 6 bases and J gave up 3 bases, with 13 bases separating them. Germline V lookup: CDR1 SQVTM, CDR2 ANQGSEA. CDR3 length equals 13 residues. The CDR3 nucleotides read TGCAGCGTGCAGGCCCATTTAACAGATACGCAGTATTTT. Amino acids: CSVQAHLTDTQYF.

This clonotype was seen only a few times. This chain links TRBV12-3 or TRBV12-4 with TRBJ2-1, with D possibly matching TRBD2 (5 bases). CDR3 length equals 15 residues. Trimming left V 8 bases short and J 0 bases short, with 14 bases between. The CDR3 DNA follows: TGTGCCAGCCGACCTAGCCAGAGCTCCTACAATGAGCAGTTCTTC. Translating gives CASRPSQSSYNEQFF.

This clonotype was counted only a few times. The CDR3 protein is CASRPTGTNQPQHF. The CDR3 DNA reads TGTGCCAGCAGACCCACAGGGACTAATCAGCCCCAGCATTTT. The chain is built from TRBV27 and TRBJ1-5; D is possibly TRBD1 (6 bases). V dropped 6 bases and J dropped 4 bases, with 13 bases sitting between them. CDR1 MNHEY and CDR2 SMNVEV come from the germline V gene (reference sequence). This CDR3 region has 14 residues.

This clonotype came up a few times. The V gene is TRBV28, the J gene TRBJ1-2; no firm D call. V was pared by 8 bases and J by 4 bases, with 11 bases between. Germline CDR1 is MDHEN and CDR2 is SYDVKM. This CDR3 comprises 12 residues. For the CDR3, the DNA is TGTGCCAGCTTTCCCCCGGGCTATGGCTACACCTTC. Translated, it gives CASFPPGYGYTF.

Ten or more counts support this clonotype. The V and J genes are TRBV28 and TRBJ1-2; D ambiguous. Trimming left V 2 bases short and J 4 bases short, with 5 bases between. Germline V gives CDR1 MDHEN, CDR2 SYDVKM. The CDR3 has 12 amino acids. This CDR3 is CASSLGSYGYTF. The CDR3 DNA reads TGTGCCAGCAGTTTAGGCAGCTATGGCTACACCTTC.

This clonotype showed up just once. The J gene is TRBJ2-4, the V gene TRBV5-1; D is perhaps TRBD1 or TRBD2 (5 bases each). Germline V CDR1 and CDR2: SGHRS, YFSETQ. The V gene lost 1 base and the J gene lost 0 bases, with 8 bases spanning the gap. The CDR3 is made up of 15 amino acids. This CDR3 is CASSLTGLAKNIQYF. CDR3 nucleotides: TGCGCCAGCAGCTTGACAGGACTAGCCAAAAACATTCAGTACTTC.

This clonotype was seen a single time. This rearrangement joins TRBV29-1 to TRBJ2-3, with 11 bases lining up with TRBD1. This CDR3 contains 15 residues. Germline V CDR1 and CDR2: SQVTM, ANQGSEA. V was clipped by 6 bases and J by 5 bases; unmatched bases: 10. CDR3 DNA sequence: TGCAGCGTCGCTTCATCCGGGACAGGGGGAGATACGCAGTATTTT. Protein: CSVASSGTGGDTQYF.

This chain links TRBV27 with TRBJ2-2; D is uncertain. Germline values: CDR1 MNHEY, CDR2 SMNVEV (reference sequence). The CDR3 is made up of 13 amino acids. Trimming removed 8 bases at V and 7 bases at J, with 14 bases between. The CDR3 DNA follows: TGTGCCAGCGGTCAGCAGGCTAACGGGGAGCTGTTTTTT. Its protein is CASGQQANGELFF.

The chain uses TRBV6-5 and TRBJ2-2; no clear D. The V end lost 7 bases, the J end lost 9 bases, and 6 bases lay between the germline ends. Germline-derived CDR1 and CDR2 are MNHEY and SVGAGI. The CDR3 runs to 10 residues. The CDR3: CASKARELFF. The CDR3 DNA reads TGTGCCAGCAAGGCCCGGGAGCTGTTTTTT.

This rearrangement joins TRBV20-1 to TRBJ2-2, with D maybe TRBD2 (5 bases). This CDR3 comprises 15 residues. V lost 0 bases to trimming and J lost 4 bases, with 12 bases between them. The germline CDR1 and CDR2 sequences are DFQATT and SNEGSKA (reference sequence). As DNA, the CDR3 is TGCAGTGCTAGAGATGGGTCCCGGGGCACCGGGGAGCTGTTTTTT. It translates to CSARDGSRGTGELFF.

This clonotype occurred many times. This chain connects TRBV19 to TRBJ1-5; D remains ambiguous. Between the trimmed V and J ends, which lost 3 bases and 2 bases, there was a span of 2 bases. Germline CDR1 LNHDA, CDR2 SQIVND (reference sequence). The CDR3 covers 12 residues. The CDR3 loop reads CASSIGNQPQHF. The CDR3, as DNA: TGTGCCAGTAGTATCGGCAATCAGCCCCAGCATTTT. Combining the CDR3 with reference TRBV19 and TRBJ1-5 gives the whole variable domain DGGITQSPKYLFRKEGQNVTLSCEQNLNHDAMYWYRQDPGQGLRLIYYSQIVNDFQKGDIAEGYSVSREKKESFPLTVTSAQKNPTAFYLCASSIGNQPQHFGDGTRLSIL.

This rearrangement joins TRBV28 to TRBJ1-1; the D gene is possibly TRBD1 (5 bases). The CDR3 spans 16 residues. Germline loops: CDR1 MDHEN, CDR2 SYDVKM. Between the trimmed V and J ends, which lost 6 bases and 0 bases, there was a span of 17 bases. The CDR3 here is CASRGALGSMNTEAFF. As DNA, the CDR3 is TGTGCCAGCAGAGGGGCACTTGGCAGCATGAACACTGAAGCTTTCTTT.

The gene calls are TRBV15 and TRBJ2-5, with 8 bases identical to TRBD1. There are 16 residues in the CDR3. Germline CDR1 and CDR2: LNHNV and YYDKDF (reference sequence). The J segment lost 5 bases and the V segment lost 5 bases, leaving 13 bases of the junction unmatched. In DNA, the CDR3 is TGTGCCACCAGCCTCACCCCCGGCAGGGGGCTTGAGACCCAGTACTTC. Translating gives CATSLTPGRGLETQYF.

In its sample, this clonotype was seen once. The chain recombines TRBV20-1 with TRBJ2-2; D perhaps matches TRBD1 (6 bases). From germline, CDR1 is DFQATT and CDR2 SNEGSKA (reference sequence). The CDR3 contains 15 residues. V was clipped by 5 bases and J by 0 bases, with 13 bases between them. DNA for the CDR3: TGCAGTGCTCCCCAACAGGGCGCGAACACCGGGGAGCTGTTTTTT. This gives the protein CSAPQQGANTGELFF.

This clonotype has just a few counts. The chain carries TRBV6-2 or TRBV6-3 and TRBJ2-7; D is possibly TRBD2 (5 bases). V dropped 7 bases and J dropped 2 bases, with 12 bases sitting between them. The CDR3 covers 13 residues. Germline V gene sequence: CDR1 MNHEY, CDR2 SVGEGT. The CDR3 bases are TGTGCCAGCAAGCGAGGGAGAGCCTACGAGCAGTACTTC. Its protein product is CASKRGRAYEQYF.

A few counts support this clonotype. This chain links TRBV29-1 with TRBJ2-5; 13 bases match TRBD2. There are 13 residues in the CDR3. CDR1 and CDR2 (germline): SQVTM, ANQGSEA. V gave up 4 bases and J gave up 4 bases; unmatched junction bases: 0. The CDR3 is CSVGLAGGETQYF. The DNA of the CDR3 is TGCAGCGTTGGACTAGCGGGAGGAGAGACCCAGTACTTC.

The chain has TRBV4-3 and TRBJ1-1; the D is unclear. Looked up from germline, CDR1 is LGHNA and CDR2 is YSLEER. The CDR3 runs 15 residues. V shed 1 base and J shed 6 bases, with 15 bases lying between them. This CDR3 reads CASSQVGARTAEAFF. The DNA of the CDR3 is TGCGCCAGCAGCCAAGTCGGAGCAAGAACAGCTGAAGCTTTCTTT.

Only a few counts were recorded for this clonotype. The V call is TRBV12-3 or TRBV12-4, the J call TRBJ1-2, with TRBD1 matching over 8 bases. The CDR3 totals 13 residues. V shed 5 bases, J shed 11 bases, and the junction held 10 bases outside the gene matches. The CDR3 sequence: CASSEGRDRLYTF. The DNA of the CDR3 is TGTGCCAGCAGTGAGGGCCGGGACAGGCTTTACACCTTC.

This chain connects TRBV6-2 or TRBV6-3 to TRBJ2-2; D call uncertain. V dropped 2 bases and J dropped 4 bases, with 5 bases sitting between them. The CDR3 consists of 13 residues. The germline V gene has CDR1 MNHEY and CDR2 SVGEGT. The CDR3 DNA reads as TGTGCCAGCAGTTACGTACCCACCGGGGAGCTGTTTTTT. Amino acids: CASSYVPTGELFF.

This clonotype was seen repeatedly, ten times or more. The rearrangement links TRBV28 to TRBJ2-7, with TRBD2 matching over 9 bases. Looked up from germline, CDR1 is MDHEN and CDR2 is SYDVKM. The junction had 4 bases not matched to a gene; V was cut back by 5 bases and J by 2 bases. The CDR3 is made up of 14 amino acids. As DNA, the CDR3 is TGTGCCAGCAGTGGACTAGCGTTGGCCTACGAGCAGTACTTC. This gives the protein CASSGLALAYEQYF.

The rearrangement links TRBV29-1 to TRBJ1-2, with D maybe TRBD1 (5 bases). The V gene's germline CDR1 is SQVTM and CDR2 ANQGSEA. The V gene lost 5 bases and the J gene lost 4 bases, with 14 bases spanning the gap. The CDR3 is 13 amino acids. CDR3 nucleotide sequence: TGCAGCGTTCGCCCCCCAGGGTCCTATGGCTACACCTTC. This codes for CSVRPPGSYGYTF.

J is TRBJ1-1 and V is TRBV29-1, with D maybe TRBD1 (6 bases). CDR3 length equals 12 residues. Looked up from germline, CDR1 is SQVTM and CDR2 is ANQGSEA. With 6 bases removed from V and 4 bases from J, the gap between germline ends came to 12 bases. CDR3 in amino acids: CSVSGEVTEAFF. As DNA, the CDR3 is TGCAGCGTATCAGGGGAGGTCACTGAAGCTTTCTTT.